Shown below are 18 T cell receptor beta chains from a single sample sequenced in a study of cytomegalovirus exposure and HLA in healthy donors. 60 Vbeta and 13 Jbeta primers were used in PCR. TCRdb's table, derived via immunoSEQ multiplex PCR, lists solely in-frame clones and lacks some. The table lists 150,000 or so clones, more than 8% of them singletons. The sequenced sample was PBMCs. Receptor source: a man aged 50 or older in good health and CMV-seronegative.

This clone turned up a few times. The rearrangement joins TRBV29-1 to TRBJ2-3; TRBD1 agrees at 9 bases. The CDR3 consists of 13 residues. J was trimmed by 6 bases and V by 6 bases; bases with no gene match: 7. Germline V gives CDR1 SQVTM, CDR2 ANQGSEA. As DNA, the CDR3 is TGCAGCGTGAGACAGGGGGTGTCGGATACGCAGTATTTT. Its protein is CSVRQGVSDTQYF.

The rearrangement uses TRBV28 and TRBJ2-5, with 9 bases that match TRBD1. The CDR3 runs to 15 residues. J lost 3 bases, V lost 6 bases, and 8 bases had no gene match. Germline V CDR1 and CDR2: MDHEN, SYDVKM. CDR3 in amino acids: CASRTGGKHKETQYF. The CDR3 DNA reads TGTGCCAGCAGGACAGGGGGAAAACATAAAGAGACCCAGTACTTC.

This clone was counted only a few times. The chain carries TRBV19 and TRBJ2-5, with 13 bases identical to TRBD2. With V trimmed by 6 bases and J by 5 bases, 6 bases remained unmatched. CDR1 is LNHDA, CDR2 SQIVND, per germline (reference sequence). CDR3 size: 15 residues. The DNA for the CDR3 is TGTGCCAGTAGCCGACTAGCGGGAGGTGGCGAGACCCAGTACTTC. It specifies CASSRLAGGGETQYF.

This clone was counted only a few times. The DNA of the CDR3 is TGTGCCAGCAGTGACAGGGGAGGCTATGGCTACACCTTC. It specifies CASSDRGGYGYTF. The chain combines TRBV11-2 with TRBJ1-2; 8 positions match TRBD1. J lost 4 bases, V lost 6 bases, and 4 bases had no gene match. The CDR3 length is 13 residues. CDR1 and CDR2 (germline): SGHAT, FQNNGV.

This clone was detected a few times. CDR3 nucleotides: TGTGCCAGCAGCCAAGGGGGTATGCAGGGCAGCTCTGGAAACACCATATATTTT. Residues: CASSQGGMQGSSGNTIYF. This chain connects TRBV14 to TRBJ1-3, with D possibly matching TRBD1 (5 bases). Trimming took off 1 base at V and 0 bases at J, with 16 bases between the two ends. The germline gives CDR1 SGHDN, CDR2 FVKESK. This CDR3 is built from 18 residues.

The J gene is TRBJ2-1, the V gene TRBV10-2; possible D gene TRBD2, 6 bases. Germline V gene sequence: CDR1 WSHSY, CDR2 SAAADI. The length of the CDR3 is 16 residues. The V gene lost 2 bases and the J gene lost 2 bases, with 13 bases spanning the gap. CDR3 protein: CASSENSGPPYNEQFF. CDR3 coding DNA: TGCGCCAGCAGTGAGAATAGCGGACCGCCCTACAATGAGCAGTTCTTC.

This clone was observed a few times. The genes are TRBV2 and TRBJ1-5; D perhaps matches TRBD1 (6 bases). Germline CDR1 and CDR2: SNHLY and FYNNEI. V was trimmed by 8 bases and J by 5 bases, leaving 13 bases between them. The CDR3 has 13 amino acids. The CDR3 nucleotides are TGTGCCAGCGCCTGGGGGGGCGATCAGCCCCAGCATTTT. Translation: CASAWGGDQPQHF.

The chain couples TRBV15 to TRBJ1-6, with 9 bases lining up with TRBD1. The CDR3 loop spans 17 amino acids. Trimming at V came to 0 bases and at J to 9 bases, leaving 9 bases not matched to a gene. CDR1 and CDR2 from the germline V gene are LNHNV and YYDKDF (reference sequence). Here the CDR3 reads CATSRDLSGTGPSPLHF. Here the CDR3 DNA reads TGTGCCACCAGCAGAGATCTGAGTGGGACAGGGCCTTCACCCCTCCACTTT. The whole variable domain, filled in from reference TRBV15 and TRBJ1-6, reads DAMVIQNPRYQVTQFGKPVTLSCSQTLNHNVMYWYQQKSSQAPKLLFHYYDKDFNNEADTPDNFQSRRPNTSFCFLDIRSPGLGDTAMYLCATSRDLSGTGPSPLHFGNGTRLTVT.

This rearrangement joins TRBV2 to TRBJ1-6; the D gene is possibly TRBD1 (6 bases). From germline, CDR1 is SNHLY and CDR2 FYNNEI. This CDR3 spans 15 amino acids. V shed 8 bases and J shed 9 bases, with 20 bases lying between them. CDR3 region: CASGTGKGGTSPLHF. The CDR3 DNA follows: TGTGCCAGCGGAACCGGGAAAGGGGGAACTTCACCCCTCCACTTT.

This chain links TRBV7-9 with TRBJ1-2, with D possibly TRBD1 on 6 matching bases. V was trimmed by 4 bases and J by 6 bases, leaving 18 bases between them. Germline V gene lookup returns CDR1 SEHNR and CDR2 FQNEAQ (reference sequence). The CDR3 sequence is 15 residues long. The CDR3 DNA reads TGTGCCAGCAGCTACCTATCCACAGGGCTAAATGGCTACACCTTC. Protein sequence: CASSYLSTGLNGYTF. Combining the CDR3 with reference TRBV7-9 and TRBJ1-2 gives the whole variable domain DTGVSQNPRHKITKRGQNVTFRCDPISEHNRLYWYRQTLGQGPEFLTYFQNEAQLEKSRLLSDRFSAERPKGSFSTLEIQRTEQGDSAMYLCASSYLSTGLNGYTFGSGTRLTVV.

The sample holds a few counts of this clone. J is TRBJ1-6 and V is TRBV2; unclear D gene. Germline values: CDR1 SNHLY, CDR2 FYNNEI. CDR3 size: 12 residues. Trimming took off 7 bases at V and 4 bases at J, with 5 bases between the two ends. The CDR3 region is CASNYYNSPLHF. The CDR3 DNA follows: TGTGCCAGCAACTATTATAATTCACCCCTCCACTTT.

This clone appeared a few times. The chain links TRBV7-2 to TRBJ2-3; the D is unclear. This CDR3 comprises 12 residues. V was clipped by 2 bases and J by 2 bases, with 2 bases between them. Germline lookup yields CDR1 SGHTA and CDR2 FQGNSA. DNA of the CDR3: TGTGCCAGCAGCTTATACACAGATACGCAGTATTTT. This encodes CASSLYTDTQYF.

This clone was counted a few times. The genes are TRBV7-9 and TRBJ1-1; 7 nucleotides match TRBD1. CDR3 size: 14 residues. The trim removed 3 bases at V and 0 bases at J, leaving 1 base unmatched. Germline V lookup: CDR1 SEHNR, CDR2 FQNEAQ (reference sequence). The CDR3 loop is CASSLGQMNTEAFF. CDR3 sequence (DNA): TGTGCCAGCAGCTTGGGACAGATGAACACTGAAGCTTTCTTT.

The chain employs TRBV6-5 and TRBJ1-2; no clear D gene. CDR3 length equals 15 residues. V gave up 5 bases and J gave up 8 bases, with 21 bases separating them. Germline CDR1 MNHEY, CDR2 SVGAGI. As DNA, the CDR3 is TGTGCCAGCAGTCTAGACTCCACCTCCCCGGAAGGCTACACCTTC. Translated: CASSLDSTSPEGYTF.

This clone was seen more than once but under ten times. J is TRBJ2-7 and V is TRBV7-8, with a weak D call TRBD1 (6 bases). The CDR3 is made up of 14 amino acids. Trimming left V 4 bases short and J 3 bases short, with 13 bases between. CDR1 and CDR2 from the germline V gene are SGHVS and FQNEAQ. CDR3 sequence reads: CASSSGTLGYEQYF. CDR3 bases: TGTGCCAGCAGCTCTGGGACACTCGGCTACGAGCAGTACTTC.

The CDR3 DNA follows: TGTGCCACGAGAAAGGGACAGGGCAATCAGCCCCAGCATTTT. Protein: CATRKGQGNQPQHF. The chain recombines TRBV6-5 with TRBJ1-5; 8 bases are shared with TRBD1. From germline, CDR1 is MNHEY and CDR2 SVGAGI. Trimming cost V 10 bases and J 2 bases; bases outside gene matches: 7. This CDR3 spans 14 amino acids.

This clone was detected a few times. V gene TRBV28 combines with J gene TRBJ2-2; D is perhaps TRBD1 (5 bases). CDR1 and CDR2 from the germline V gene are MDHEN and SYDVKM. V dropped 6 bases and J dropped 5 bases, with 10 bases sitting between them. The CDR3 is 13 residues long. CDR3 in DNA: TGTGCCAGCAGGAAAGGGGTTACCGGGGAGCTGTTTTTT. Translation gives CASRKGVTGELFF.

This clone was seen more than once but under ten times. This rearrangement joins TRBV2 to TRBJ2-7, with a possible D match to TRBD2 (6 bases). This CDR3 has 17 amino acids. Per germline, CDR1 SNHLY and CDR2 FYNNEI. Trimming took 2 bases from V and 6 from J, leaving 23 bases between them. The CDR3 DNA is TGTGCCAGCAGTGAATGGTTGGCTACTTTGGGGGGATCCGAGCAGTACTTC. This sequence encodes CASSEWLATLGGSEQYF. The complete variable domain, with remaining parts taken from reference TRBV2 and TRBJ2-7, reads EPEVTQTPSHQVTQMGQEVILRCVPISNHLYFYWYRQILGQKVEFLVSFYNNEISEKSEIFDDQFSVERPDGSNFTLKIRSTKLEDSAMYFCASSEWLATLGGSEQYFGPGTRLTVT.